The T cell receptor (beta chain) described here comes from a study of identical twins. Study findings and constraints: A lower insertion count was a feature of abundant cord blood beta clonotypes, with no such feature in memory repertoires.

TCRdb called the 5' RACE reads again in MiXCR, with one record for every CDR3 protein. Altogether around 370,000 distinct CDR3 sequences are present, approximately 9.1% being singletons, with the ten largest covering 8.5% to 10%. The CDR3 consists of 16 residues. Germline CDR1 and CDR2: SGHNT and YENEEA. V lost 5 bases to trimming and J lost 3 bases; unmatched junction nucleotides: 8. This clonotype was counted a few times. Its target is unknown. The sequencing input was naive T cells sorted from blood. The chain combines TRBV11-3 with TRBJ2-2; 8 nucleotides agree with TRBD2. The clonotype originates from a woman aged 50 to 60 in good health. Written as DNA, the CDR3 is TGTGCCAGCAGCCGTCGGGGGGGGCGAGACACCGGGGAGCTGTTTTTT. Residues: CASSRRGGRDTGELFF.